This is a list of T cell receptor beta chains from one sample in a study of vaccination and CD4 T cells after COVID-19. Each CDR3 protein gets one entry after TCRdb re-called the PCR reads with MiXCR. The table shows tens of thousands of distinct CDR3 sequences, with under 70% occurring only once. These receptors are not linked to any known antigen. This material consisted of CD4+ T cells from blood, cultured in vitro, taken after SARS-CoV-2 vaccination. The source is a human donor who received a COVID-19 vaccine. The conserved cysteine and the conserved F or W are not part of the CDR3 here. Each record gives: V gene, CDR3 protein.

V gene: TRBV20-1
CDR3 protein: SAKMGWGSPSNQPQH

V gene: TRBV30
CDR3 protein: AWSPRTANTEAF

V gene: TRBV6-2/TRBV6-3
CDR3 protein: ASRASSGGAPD

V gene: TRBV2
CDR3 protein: ASSRRRVRDLNEKLF

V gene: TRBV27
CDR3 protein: ASSLSRTYSYEQY

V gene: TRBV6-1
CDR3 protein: ASRLQGRTEAF

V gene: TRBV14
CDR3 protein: ASSQDLSRGYGYT

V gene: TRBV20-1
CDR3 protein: SARDRRKLYGYT

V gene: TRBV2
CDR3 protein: ASSDTGGTQY

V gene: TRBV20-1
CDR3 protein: SARGREGNQPQH

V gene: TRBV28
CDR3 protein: ASSLWTGNDGYT

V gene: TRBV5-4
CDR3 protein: ASSTGGREADTQY

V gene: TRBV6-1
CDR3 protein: ASSEAGGPNYGYT

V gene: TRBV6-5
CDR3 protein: ASRYGTLGNTEAF

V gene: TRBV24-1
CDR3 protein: ATSDPGQGLYEQY

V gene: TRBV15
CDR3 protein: ATSRDLYQETQY

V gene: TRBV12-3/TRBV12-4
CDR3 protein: ASSRTGGDSSYNSPLH

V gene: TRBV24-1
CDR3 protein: ATSEVRGGADTQY

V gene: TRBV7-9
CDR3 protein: ASSRLTGGTEAF

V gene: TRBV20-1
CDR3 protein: SARRQAANQPQH

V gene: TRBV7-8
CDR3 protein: ASSFQGVDGYT

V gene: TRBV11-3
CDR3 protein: ASSLFEGNYGYT

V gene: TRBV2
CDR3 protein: ASGSGGREETQY

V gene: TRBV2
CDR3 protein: ASSKDRDNYGYT

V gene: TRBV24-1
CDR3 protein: ATSDFQNPDRALRGEKLF

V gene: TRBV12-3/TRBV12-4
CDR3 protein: ASRKEGNAGELF

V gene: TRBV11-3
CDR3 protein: ASSFRLAGVTGELF

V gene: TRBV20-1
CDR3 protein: SALSTGAETQY

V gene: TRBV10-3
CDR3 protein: AISETRVQAQH

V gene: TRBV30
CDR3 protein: ASIVKGSGYGYT

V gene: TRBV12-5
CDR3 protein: ASGSSLGPQH

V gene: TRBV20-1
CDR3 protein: SAREPQGTGNTIY

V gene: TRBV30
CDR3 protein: AWSYAGTQNQPQH

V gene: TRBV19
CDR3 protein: ASGIDRGETQY

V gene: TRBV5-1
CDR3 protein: ASSHEGGTGGGGEQF

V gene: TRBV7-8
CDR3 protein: ASSLMTGYNEQF

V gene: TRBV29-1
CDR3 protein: SVERGSQETQY

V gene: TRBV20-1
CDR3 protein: SASLILTSGGVEGYNEQF

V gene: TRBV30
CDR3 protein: AWSPRDTLEGQIYSPLH

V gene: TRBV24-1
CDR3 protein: ATSDDRVNTGELF

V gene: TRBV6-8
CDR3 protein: ASSYSNGNGPLH

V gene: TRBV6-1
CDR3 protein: ASRARTSQPQH

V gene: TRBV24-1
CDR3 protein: ATSDYLFAGELF